Described below is a single T cell receptor (beta chain) sequence and its context. This entry is derived from a study of OX40 agonist ivuxolimab in advanced cancers. Study summary: Participants, 82.7% male, averaged roughly 55 years of age, ranging from about 23 to 85.

Clones were read by immunoSEQ multiplex PCR, and TCRdb kept only the in-frame ones, dropping some. The repertoire holds over 45,000 clones, roughly 91% seen once, with 1.1% to 1.5% in the top ten. The J segment lost 4 bases and the V segment lost 4 bases, leaving 6 bases of the junction unmatched. Germline-derived CDR1 and CDR2 are LNHDA and SQIVND (reference sequence). The CDR3 is 14 residues long. The chain links TRBV19 to TRBJ2-5; 7 nucleotides align to TRBD1. This sequence originates from an adult with an advanced solid tumor such as melanoma, head and neck, liver or kidney cancer. The sample consisted of CD4+ or CD8+ T cells sorted from blood, taken in a trial of the OX40 agonist ivuxolimab. This chain's CDR3 is CASSRDRDAETQYF. The DNA for the CDR3 is TGTGCCAGTAGTAGAGACAGGGACGCAGAGACCCAGTACTTC.